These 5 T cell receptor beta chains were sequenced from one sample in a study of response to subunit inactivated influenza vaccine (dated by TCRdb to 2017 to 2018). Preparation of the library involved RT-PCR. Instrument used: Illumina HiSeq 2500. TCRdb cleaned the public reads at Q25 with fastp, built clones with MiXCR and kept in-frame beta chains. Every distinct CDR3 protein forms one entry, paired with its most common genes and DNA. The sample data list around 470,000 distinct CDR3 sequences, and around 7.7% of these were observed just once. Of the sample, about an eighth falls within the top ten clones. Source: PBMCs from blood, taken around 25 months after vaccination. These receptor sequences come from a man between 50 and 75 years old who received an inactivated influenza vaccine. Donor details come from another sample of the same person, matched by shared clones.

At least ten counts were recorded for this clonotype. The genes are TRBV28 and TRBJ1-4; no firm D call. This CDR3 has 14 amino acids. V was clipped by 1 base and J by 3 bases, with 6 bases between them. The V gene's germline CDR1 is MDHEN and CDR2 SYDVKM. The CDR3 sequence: CASSLFRSNEKLFF. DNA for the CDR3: TGTGCCAGCAGTTTATTTAGATCTAATGAAAAACTGTTTTTT.

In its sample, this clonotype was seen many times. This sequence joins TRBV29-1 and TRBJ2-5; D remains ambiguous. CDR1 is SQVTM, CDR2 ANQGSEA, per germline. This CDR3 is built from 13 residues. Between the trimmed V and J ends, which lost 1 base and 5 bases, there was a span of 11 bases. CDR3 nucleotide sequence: TGCAGCGTTGAAGGGCACCCCGGGGAGACCCAGTACTTC. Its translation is CSVEGHPGETQYF.

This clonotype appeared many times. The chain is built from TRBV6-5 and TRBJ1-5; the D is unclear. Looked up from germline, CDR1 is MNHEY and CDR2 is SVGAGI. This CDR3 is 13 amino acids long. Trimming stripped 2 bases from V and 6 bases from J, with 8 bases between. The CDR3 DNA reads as TGTGCCAGCAGTTACGCAGCTAGTCAGCCCCAGCATTTT. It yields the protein CASSYAASQPQHF.

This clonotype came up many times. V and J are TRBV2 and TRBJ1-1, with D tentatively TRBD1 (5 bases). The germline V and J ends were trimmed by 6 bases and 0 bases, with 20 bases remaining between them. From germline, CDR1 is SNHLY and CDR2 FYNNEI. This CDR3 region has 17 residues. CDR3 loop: CASSGNRISIMNTEAFF. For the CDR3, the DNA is TGTGCCAGCAGCGGTAACAGGATCTCCATCATGAACACTGAAGCTTTCTTT.

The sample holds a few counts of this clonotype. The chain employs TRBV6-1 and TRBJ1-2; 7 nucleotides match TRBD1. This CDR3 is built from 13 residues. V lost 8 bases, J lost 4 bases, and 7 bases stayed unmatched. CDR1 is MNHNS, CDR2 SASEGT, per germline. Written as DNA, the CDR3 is TGTGCCAGCCAGACAGGGCCAGGCTATGGCTACACCTTC. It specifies CASQTGPGYGYTF.